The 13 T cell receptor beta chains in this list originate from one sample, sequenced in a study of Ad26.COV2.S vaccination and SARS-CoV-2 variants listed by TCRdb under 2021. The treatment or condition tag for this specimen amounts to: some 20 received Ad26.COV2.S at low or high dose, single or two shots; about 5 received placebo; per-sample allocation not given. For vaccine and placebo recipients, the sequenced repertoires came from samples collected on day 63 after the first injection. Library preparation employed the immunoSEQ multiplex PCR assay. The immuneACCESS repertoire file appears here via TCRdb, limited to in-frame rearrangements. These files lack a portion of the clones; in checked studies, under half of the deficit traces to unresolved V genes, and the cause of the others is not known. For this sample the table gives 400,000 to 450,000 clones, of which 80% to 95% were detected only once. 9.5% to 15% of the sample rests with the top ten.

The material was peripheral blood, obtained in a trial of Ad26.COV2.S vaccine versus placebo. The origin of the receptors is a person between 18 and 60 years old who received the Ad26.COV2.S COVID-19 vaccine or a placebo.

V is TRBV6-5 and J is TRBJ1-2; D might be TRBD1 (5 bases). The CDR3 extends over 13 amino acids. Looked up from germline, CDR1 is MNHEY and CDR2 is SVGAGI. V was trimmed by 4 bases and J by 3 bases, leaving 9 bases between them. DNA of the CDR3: TGTGCCAGCAGTTCCCAGGGAGACTATGGCTACACCTTC. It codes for CASSSQGDYGYTF.

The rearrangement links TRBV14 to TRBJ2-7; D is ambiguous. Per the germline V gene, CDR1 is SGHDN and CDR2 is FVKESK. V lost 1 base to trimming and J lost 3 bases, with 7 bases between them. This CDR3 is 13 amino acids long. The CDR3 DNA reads TGTGCCAGCAGCCAAGTTAATTTCTACGAGCAGTACTTC. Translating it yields CASSQVNFYEQYF.

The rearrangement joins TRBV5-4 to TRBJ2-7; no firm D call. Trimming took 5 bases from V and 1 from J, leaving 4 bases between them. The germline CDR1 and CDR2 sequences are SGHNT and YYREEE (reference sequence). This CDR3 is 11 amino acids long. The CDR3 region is CASSRSYEQYF. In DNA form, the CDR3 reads TGTGCCAGCAGTCGTTCCTACGAGCAGTACTTC.

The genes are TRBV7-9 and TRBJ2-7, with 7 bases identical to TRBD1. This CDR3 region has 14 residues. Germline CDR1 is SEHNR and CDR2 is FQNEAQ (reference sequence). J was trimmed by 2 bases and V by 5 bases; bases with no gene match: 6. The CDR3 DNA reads TGTGCCAGCAGCCCTCTGGACAGGCCCTACGAGCAGTACTTC. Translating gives CASSPLDRPYEQYF.

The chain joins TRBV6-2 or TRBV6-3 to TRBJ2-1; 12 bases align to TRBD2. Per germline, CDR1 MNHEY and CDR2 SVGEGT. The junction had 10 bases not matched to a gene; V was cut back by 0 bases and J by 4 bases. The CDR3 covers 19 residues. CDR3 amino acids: CASSYSASGRAVLYNEQFF. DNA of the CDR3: TGTGCCAGCAGTTACTCGGCTAGCGGGAGGGCCGTTCTGTACAATGAGCAGTTCTTC.

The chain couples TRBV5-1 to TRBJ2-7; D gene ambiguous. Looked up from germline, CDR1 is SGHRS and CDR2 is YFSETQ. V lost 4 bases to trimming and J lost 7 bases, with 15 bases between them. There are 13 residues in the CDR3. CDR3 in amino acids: CASSNYVLGEQYF. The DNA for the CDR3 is TGCGCCAGCAGCAACTACGTATTGGGAGAGCAGTACTTC. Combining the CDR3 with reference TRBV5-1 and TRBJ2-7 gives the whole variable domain KAGVTQTPRYLIKTRGQQVTLSCSPISGHRSVSWYQQTPGQGLQFLFEYFSETQRNKGNFPGRFSGRQFSNSRSEMNVSTLELGDSALYLCASSNYVLGEQYFGPGTRLTVT.

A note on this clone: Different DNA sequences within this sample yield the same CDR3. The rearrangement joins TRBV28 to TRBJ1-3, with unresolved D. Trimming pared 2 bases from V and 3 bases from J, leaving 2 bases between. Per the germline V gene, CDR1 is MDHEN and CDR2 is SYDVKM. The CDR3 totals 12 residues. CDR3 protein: CASSLGGNTIYF. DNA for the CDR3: TGTGCCAGCAGTTTAGGTGGAAACACCATATATTTT.

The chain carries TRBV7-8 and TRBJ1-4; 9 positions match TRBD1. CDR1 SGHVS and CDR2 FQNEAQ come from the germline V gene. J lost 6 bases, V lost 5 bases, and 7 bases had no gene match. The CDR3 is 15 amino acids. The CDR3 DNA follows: TGTGCCAGCAGCCCTCGGACAGGGGAATATGAAAAACTGTTTTTT. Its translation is CASSPRTGEYEKLFF.

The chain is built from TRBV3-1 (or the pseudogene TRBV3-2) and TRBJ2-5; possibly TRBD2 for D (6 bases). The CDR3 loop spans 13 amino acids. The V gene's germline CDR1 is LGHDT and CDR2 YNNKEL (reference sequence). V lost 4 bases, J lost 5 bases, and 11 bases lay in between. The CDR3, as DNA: TGTGCCAGCAGCCGGAGGGGCGATGAGACCCAGTACTTC. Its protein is CASSRRGDETQYF.

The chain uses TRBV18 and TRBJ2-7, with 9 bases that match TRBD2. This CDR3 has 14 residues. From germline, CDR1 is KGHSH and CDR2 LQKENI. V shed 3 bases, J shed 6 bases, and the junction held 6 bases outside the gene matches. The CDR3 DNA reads TGTGCCAGCTCACCCGAGGGACTAGCTTTCGAGCAGTACTTC. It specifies CASSPEGLAFEQYF.

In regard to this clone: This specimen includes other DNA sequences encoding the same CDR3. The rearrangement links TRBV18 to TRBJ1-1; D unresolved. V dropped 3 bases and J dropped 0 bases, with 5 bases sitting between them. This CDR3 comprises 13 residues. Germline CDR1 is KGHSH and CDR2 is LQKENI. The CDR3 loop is CASSPTVNTEAFF. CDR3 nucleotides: TGTGCCAGCTCACCCACAGTGAACACTGAAGCTTTCTTT.

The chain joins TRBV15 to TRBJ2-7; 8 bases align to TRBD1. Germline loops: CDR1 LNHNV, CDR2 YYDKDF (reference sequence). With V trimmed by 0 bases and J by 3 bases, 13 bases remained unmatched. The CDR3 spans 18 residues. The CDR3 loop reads CATSRELYDRGLSYEQYF. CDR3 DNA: TGTGCCACCAGCAGAGAACTATATGACAGGGGACTTAGCTACGAGCAGTACTTC.

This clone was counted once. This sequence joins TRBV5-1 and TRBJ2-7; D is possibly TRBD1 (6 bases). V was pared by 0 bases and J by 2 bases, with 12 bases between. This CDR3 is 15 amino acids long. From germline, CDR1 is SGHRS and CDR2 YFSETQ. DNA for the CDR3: TGCGCCAGCAGCTTGGGTTGGGACACTACCTACGAGCAGTACTTC. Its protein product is CASSLGWDTTYEQYF.